The 21 T cell receptor beta chains below come from one sample, sequenced in a study of blood T cell repertoires in COVID-19. Sequencing used immunoSEQ multiplex PCR; TCRdb keeps in-frame clones, though not all of them. This table holds roughly 200,000 clones, approximately 91% found once. Sequenced sample: peripheral blood. The source is a man aged 50 to 60 with COVID-19, enrolled during active disease.

Remarks on this clone: Germline is not matched at one junction end, which may reflect a read error. The chain combines TRBV18 with TRBJ2-3, with 9 bases aligning to TRBD1. The germline CDR1 and CDR2 sequences are KGHSH and LQKENI. This CDR3 is built from 15 residues. The CDR3 nucleotides are TGTGCCAGCTCGCCACAGGGGGCCCTCACAGATACGCAGTATTTT. Translated, it gives CASSPQGALTDTQYF.

The chain combines TRBV5-4 with TRBJ2-1, with 8 positions matching TRBD2. Germline lookup yields CDR1 SGHNT and CDR2 YYREEE (reference sequence). The junction had 12 bases not matched to a gene; V was cut back by 7 bases and J by 9 bases. The CDR3 has 14 amino acids. The CDR3 coding sequence is TGTGCCAGCTCCAGCGGGGGCTACAGTGGTGAGCAGTTCTTC. It translates to CASSSGGYSGEQFF.

The chain uses TRBV2 and TRBJ2-7; TRBD2 aligns across 14 bases. The CDR3 spans 18 residues. Germline-derived CDR1 and CDR2 are SNHLY and FYNNEI. Trimming took 4 bases from V and 5 from J; bases not matched to a gene: 13. The CDR3 DNA reads as TGTGCCAGCAGTGCAGGGGCGCTGGGACTAGCGGGAGTCAACGAGCAGTACTTC. Its translation is CASSAGALGLAGVNEQYF.

This sequence joins TRBV3-1 (or the pseudogene TRBV3-2) and TRBJ2-1; D is possibly TRBD1 (5 bases). The germline V gene has CDR1 LGHDT and CDR2 YNNKEL (reference sequence). The CDR3 length is 15 residues. The V and J ends lost 2 bases and 3 bases respectively, with 11 bases between them. CDR3 sequence: CASSQTPDSYNEQFF. DNA for the CDR3: TGTGCCAGCAGCCAAACTCCTGACAGCTACAATGAGCAGTTCTTC.

CDR3 nucleotides: TGTGCCAGCAGCCCCTATTGGACTAGCGGGACGAGTGGTGGGACCCAGTACTTC. This gives the protein CASSPYWTSGTSGGTQYF. The genes are TRBV7-9 and TRBJ2-5, with TRBD2 identical over 12 bases. Germline CDR1 SEHNR, CDR2 FQNEAQ (reference sequence). The CDR3 runs to 18 residues. Germline trimming cut 5 bases from V and 7 bases from J; bases unmatched to any gene: 17.

This clone was seen only once. V and J are TRBV6-5 and TRBJ2-4, with D unresolved. V lost 8 bases and J 9 bases, leaving 14 bases between the germline ends. The CDR3 loop spans 12 amino acids. CDR1 MNHEY and CDR2 SVGAGI come from the germline V gene. CDR3 nucleotides: TGTGCCAGCGCGTGGTTTTCACGCATTCAGTACTTC. Amino acids: CASAWFSRIQYF.

The V gene is TRBV4-2, the J gene TRBJ2-5; D gene uncertain. Germline V gene data show CDR1 as LGHNA and CDR2 as YNFKEQ. Trimming cost V 0 bases and J 3 bases, with 8 bases left between them. The CDR3 consists of 14 residues. This CDR3 reads CASSQERREETQYF. DNA for the CDR3: TGTGCCAGCAGCCAAGAAAGGAGAGAAGAGACCCAGTACTTC.

J is TRBJ2-3 and V is TRBV30, with no clear D. The CDR3 totals 9 residues. Germline CDR1 and CDR2: GTSNPN and SVGIG (reference sequence). The V and J ends lost 4 bases and 14 bases respectively, with 10 bases between them. The CDR3 reads CAWIPSGYF. The CDR3 DNA reads as TGTGCCTGGATTCCCTCCGGGTATTTT.

This clone was picked up a small number of times. This sequence joins TRBV5-1 and TRBJ2-3, with D maybe TRBD1 (6 bases). The ends were cut back, 0 bases at V and 0 bases at J, with 14 bases in the middle. The CDR3 runs 17 residues. Per the germline V gene, CDR1 is SGHRS and CDR2 is YFSETQ. CDR3 amino acids: CASSLGATGGSTDTQYF. Written as DNA, the CDR3 is TGCGCCAGCAGCTTGGGGGCGACAGGCGGAAGCACAGATACGCAGTATTTT.

The rearrangement uses TRBV6-5 and TRBJ1-1; TRBD1 aligns across 7 bases. The CDR3 length is 14 residues. Losses at the gene ends were 4 bases for V and 7 bases for J; bases not matched to a gene: 9. Germline V gives CDR1 MNHEY, CDR2 SVGAGI. DNA of the CDR3: TGTGCCAGCAGTTCGGGACAGCCTACCTTTGAAGCTTTCTTT. Translation gives CASSSGQPTFEAFF.

The chain couples TRBV4-2 to TRBJ2-1, with D maybe TRBD2 (6 bases). CDR1 and CDR2 (germline): LGHNA, YNFKEQ. The V end was cut by 0 bases, the J end by 6 bases, with 12 bases between. The CDR3 loop spans 15 amino acids. CDR3 nucleotide sequence: TGTGCCAGCAGCCAAGAGGGCGGGAAGGGCAATGAGCAGTTCTTC. It translates to CASSQEGGKGNEQFF.

This clone was detected only a few times. The CDR3 sequence is CASSSGTSGVGRYEQYF. The CDR3 nucleotides read TGCGCCAGCAGCTCCGGGACTAGCGGAGTGGGCCGGTACGAGCAGTACTTC. V gene TRBV5-1 combines with J gene TRBJ2-7; 11 bases align to TRBD2. The CDR3 has 17 amino acids. Unmatched junction bases numbered 12, after V lost 3 bases and J lost 4 bases. The germline gives CDR1 SGHRS, CDR2 YFSETQ.

The DNA for the CDR3 is TGCGCCAGCAGCCAAACACACAGGGGGCAGGACCAAAGCTCCTATAATTCACCCCTCCACTTT. Amino acid sequence: CASSQTHRGQDQSSYNSPLHF. This chain connects TRBV4-1 to TRBJ1-6; 9 bases agree with TRBD1. The CDR3 spans 21 residues. CDR1 and CDR2 (germline): MGHRA, YSYEKL. V was clipped by 2 bases and J by 0 bases; unmatched bases: 14.

The CDR3 sequence is CASSSSNTGYTEAFF. Written as DNA, the CDR3 is TGCGCCAGCAGCTCATCAAATACAGGGTACACTGAAGCTTTCTTT. The genes are TRBV5-1 and TRBJ1-1; the D gene is possibly TRBD1 (6 bases). Deletions cut 3 bases from V and 3 bases from J, with 15 bases between. The CDR3 is made up of 15 amino acids. Germline V gene lookup returns CDR1 SGHRS and CDR2 YFSETQ.

A remark on this clone: The same CDR3 is also encoded by other DNA sequences in this sample. V is TRBV10-2 and J is TRBJ1-5; D is perhaps TRBD1 (5 bases). Trimming took off 9 bases at V and 6 bases at J, with 15 bases between the two ends. The CDR3 length is 13 residues. Per germline, CDR1 WSHSY and CDR2 SAAADI. The DNA of the CDR3 is TGCGCCAGTAGTAGAGGGGAGGGTCAGCCCCAGCATTTT. Protein sequence: CASSRGEGQPQHF.

The V call is TRBV24-1, the J call TRBJ2-1; 7 positions match TRBD1. Germline CDR1 reads KGHDR; CDR2 reads SFDVKD. The CDR3 runs 14 residues. The trim removed 5 bases at V and 6 bases at J, leaving 6 bases unmatched. The CDR3 sequence: CATSGRGQGNEQFF. CDR3 in DNA: TGTGCCACCAGTGGAAGGGGGCAGGGCAATGAGCAGTTCTTC.

This chain uses TRBV27 with TRBJ2-1, with 11 bases lining up with TRBD1. CDR1 is MNHEY and CDR2 is SMNVEV in the germline V gene (reference sequence). The J segment lost 4 bases and the V segment lost 4 bases, leaving 9 bases of the junction unmatched. The CDR3 is 17 residues long. The CDR3 DNA reads TGTGCCAGCAGTTCGCAAGGGACAGGGGGTTTGTACAATGAGCAGTTCTTC. Amino acids: CASSSQGTGGLYNEQFF.

The V gene is TRBV10-3, the J gene TRBJ1-2, with TRBD1 identical over 9 bases. The CDR3 contains 13 residues. CDR1 ENHRY and CDR2 SYGVKD come from the germline V gene. V lost 6 bases and J lost 6; bases outside the gene matches: 5. The CDR3 region has the DNA TGTGCCATCAGAGCCCGACAGGGGGATGGCTACACCTTC. Its protein is CAIRARQGDGYTF.

The chain joins TRBV10-3 to TRBJ2-2, with a weak D call TRBD2 (5 bases). CDR3 length equals 15 residues. Deletions cut 11 bases from V and 1 base from J, with 17 bases between. Germline V gene sequence: CDR1 ENHRY, CDR2 SYGVKD. The CDR3 loop reads CAARGSEKNTGELFF. The CDR3 DNA follows: TGTGCCGCCCGGGGTAGCGAAAAGAACACCGGGGAGCTGTTTTTT.

This clone was found a few times. This sequence joins TRBV28 and TRBJ1-1, with D hard to call. V dropped 5 bases and J dropped 4 bases, with 14 bases sitting between them. The CDR3 has 14 amino acids. Germline CDR1 and CDR2: MDHEN and SYDVKM. The CDR3 DNA reads TGTGCCAGCAGTCCCTACGGGGTGAGCACTGAAGCTTTCTTT. Protein product: CASSPYGVSTEAFF.

This clone has just a few counts. The chain links TRBV19 to TRBJ2-1, with 9 positions matching TRBD1. The CDR3 contains 16 residues. V shed 5 bases and J 7 bases; nucleotides not matched to a gene: 12. Germline values: CDR1 LNHDA, CDR2 SQIVND (reference sequence). This chain's CDR3 is CASSSRTGVRINEQFF. CDR3 nucleotides: TGTGCCAGTAGTTCCCGGACAGGGGTGCGTATAAATGAGCAGTTCTTC.